This TCR beta chain was captured in a study of sequential checkpoint blockade in melanoma. Study information: Both treatment sequences were followed by maintenance nivolumab.

Profiling relied on immunoSEQ multiplex PCR, and the TCRdb table lists in-frame clones only, not all of them. The table has some 40,000 clones, about 88% seen once; the top ten hold around an eighth. Treatment defined: randomized to nivolumab then ipilimumab (arm A) or the reverse (arm B). From thawed PBMCs, live CD3+CD8+ cells negative for CD19 and CD56 were sorted. Per the germline V gene, CDR1 is SGHDN and CDR2 is FVKESK. V gave up 4 bases and J gave up 2 bases; unmatched junction bases: 11. This CDR3 has 17 amino acids. The input for sequencing was CD8+ T cells sorted from blood (inferred from file names), taken from a patient given nivolumab and ipilimumab in sequence. The sequence derives from a human donor with melanoma. The chain uses TRBV14 and TRBJ2-3; 8 positions match TRBD2. The chain's CDR3 is CASSPLPSGWVTDTQYF. CDR3 coding DNA: TGTGCCAGCAGCCCCCTCCCTAGCGGGTGGGTCACAGATACGCAGTATTTT.